Listed here are 27 T cell receptor beta chains from one sample, sequenced in a study of Ad26.COV2.S vaccination and SARS-CoV-2 variants. As for treatment: approximately 18 received Ad26.COV2.S at low or high dose, single or two shots; 5 received placebo; per-sample allocation not given. Samples were taken on day 63 after the first vaccine or placebo injection. The repertoire was sequenced with immunoSEQ multiplex PCR; TCRdb's copy has only in-frame clones and lacks some. The table lists about 350,000 clones, around 87% of them singletons. The input for sequencing was peripheral blood, taken in a trial of Ad26.COV2.S vaccine versus placebo. These receptors all come from a person between 18 and 60 years old who received the Ad26.COV2.S COVID-19 vaccine or a placebo.

The chain is built from TRBV30 and TRBJ1-4, with 9 positions matching TRBD1. V lost 3 bases and J lost 11; bases outside the gene matches: 10. Germline assignment: CDR1 GTSNPN and CDR2 SVGIG (reference sequence). The CDR3 has 14 residues. Written as DNA, the CDR3 is TGTGCCTGGAGGGATTCCGGGACAGGGTCCAAACTGTTTTTT. Translation gives CAWRDSGTGSKLFF.

CDR3 nucleotide sequence: TGCGCCAGCAGCCAAGATGCCGGGGGGCTGGGCGAGCAGTACTTC. Amino acid sequence: CASSQDAGGLGEQYF. The chain carries TRBV4-1 and TRBJ2-7; D may be TRBD2 (7 bases). CDR1 is MGHRA, CDR2 YSYEKL, per germline. The CDR3 sequence is 15 residues long. V was trimmed by 0 bases and J by 6 bases, leaving 15 bases between them.

The V gene is TRBV15, the J gene TRBJ1-2, with 8 bases that match TRBD1. The germline CDR1 and CDR2 sequences are LNHNV and YYDKDF (reference sequence). The CDR3 has 14 residues. J lost 0 bases, V lost 3 bases, and 0 bases had no gene match. CDR3 nucleotides: TGTGCCACCAGCAGGACAGGGGCTAACTATGGCTACACCTTC. It encodes CATSRTGANYGYTF.

The V gene is TRBV10-3, the J gene TRBJ1-2, with 9 bases matching TRBD1. Germline CDR1 is ENHRY and CDR2 is SYGVKD. CDR3 size: 15 residues. V lost 2 bases, J lost 3 bases, and 4 bases stayed unmatched. In nucleotides, the CDR3 is TGTGCCATCAGTGAGACACGGACAGGGGACTATGGCTACACCTTC. Its translation is CAISETRTGDYGYTF.

The J gene is TRBJ2-2, the V gene TRBV7-6, with TRBD2 identical over 10 bases. From germline, CDR1 is SGHVS and CDR2 FNYEAQ. This CDR3 has 17 amino acids. V lost 5 bases and J lost 7; bases outside the gene matches: 13. CDR3 residues: CASSPAGKRGGSGELFF. The CDR3 DNA follows: TGTGCCAGCAGCCCAGCGGGCAAGCGGGGGGGAAGCGGGGAGCTGTTTTTT.

The V gene is TRBV27, the J gene TRBJ2-3; either TRBD1 or TRBD2 may fit D (5 bases each). Trimming stripped 5 bases from V and 2 bases from J, with 14 bases between. This CDR3 region has 15 residues. Germline CDR1 MNHEY, CDR2 SMNVEV (reference sequence). CDR3 bases: TGTGCCAGCAGTACCCGGGGCAGATACACAGATACGCAGTATTTT. As protein: CASSTRGRYTDTQYF.

This chain links TRBV2 with TRBJ2-3; D might be TRBD1 (6 bases). From germline, CDR1 is SNHLY and CDR2 FYNNEI. The CDR3 has 17 amino acids. V was clipped by 6 bases and J by 6 bases, with 25 bases between them. Here the CDR3 DNA reads TGTGCCAGCAGGACCCAACCCGGGACACGGTGGGAGGATACGCAGTATTTT. Protein: CASRTQPGTRWEDTQYF.

The J gene is TRBJ2-1, the V gene TRBV27; D is uncertain. The CDR3 extends over 16 amino acids. Germline V gives CDR1 MNHEY, CDR2 SMNVEV (reference sequence). Trimming took 5 bases from V and 3 from J, leaving 17 bases between them. CDR3 sequence: CASSPDNLVLYNEQFF. Written as DNA, the CDR3 is TGTGCCAGCAGTCCCGATAATCTAGTTCTCTACAATGAGCAGTTCTTC.

The chain has TRBV6-6 and TRBJ1-1; TRBD1 might be the D (6 bases). The ends were cut back, 2 bases at V and 3 bases at J, with 13 bases in the middle. CDR1 MNHNY and CDR2 SVGAGI come from the germline V gene (reference sequence). The CDR3 has 15 amino acids. This CDR3 reads CASSYGGLGDTEAFF. The CDR3 nucleotides read TGTGCCAGCAGTTACGGGGGGCTAGGGGACACTGAAGCTTTCTTT.

The chain is built from TRBV11-1 and TRBJ1-1; D remains ambiguous. Germline values: CDR1 SGHAT, CDR2 FQDESV (reference sequence). V lost 5 bases and J lost 6, with 16 bases in between. This CDR3 has 14 residues. The CDR3 coding sequence is TGTGCCAGCAGCCCTATAGTAAGATCCTCTGAAGCTTTCTTT. It yields the protein CASSPIVRSSEAFF. Full variable domain (rest looked up from reference TRBV11-1 and TRBJ1-1): EAEVAQSPRYKITEKSQAVAFWCDPISGHATLYWYRQILGQGPELLVQFQDESVVDDSQLPKDRFSAERLKGVDSTLKIQPAELGDSAMYLCASSPIVRSSEAFFGQGTRLTVV.

The chain employs TRBV18 and TRBJ2-5, with D tentatively TRBD1 or TRBD2 (5 bases each). CDR3 length equals 13 residues. Trimming shortened V by 5 bases and J by 3 bases, and 10 bases separated the two germline ends. The V gene's germline CDR1 is KGHSH and CDR2 LQKENI. The CDR3 bases are TGTGCCAGCTCAGGGAGAGGGGAAGAGACCCAGTACTTC. Its translation is CASSGRGEETQYF.

CDR3 sequence: CASTMTGVDYEQYF. The CDR3 bases are TGTGCCAGCACCATGACAGGGGTCGACTACGAGCAGTACTTC. The chain uses TRBV19 and TRBJ2-7; 8 bases match TRBD1. With V trimmed by 9 bases and J by 3 bases, 10 bases remained unmatched. The germline CDR1 and CDR2 sequences are LNHDA and SQIVND (reference sequence). The CDR3 has 14 amino acids.

This clone was recorded a few times. The rearrangement joins TRBV15 to TRBJ2-7; no clear D. Germline V gene lookup returns CDR1 LNHNV and CDR2 YYDKDF (reference sequence). This CDR3 comprises 15 residues. V gave up 5 bases and J gave up 3 bases, with 17 bases separating them. CDR3 loop: CATSSGRSGVYEQYF. The CDR3 DNA follows: TGTGCCACCAGCTCCGGACGGAGTGGGGTCTACGAGCAGTACTTC.

A single count supports this clone. This rearrangement joins TRBV30 to TRBJ1-1; no definite D call. Trimming removed 3 bases from V and 0 bases from J, with 8 bases in between. CDR1 is GTSNPN, CDR2 SVGIG, per germline (reference sequence). The CDR3 totals 13 residues. CDR3 DNA: TGTGCCTGGAGGCGAGGGTTGAACACTGAAGCTTTCTTT. Its protein is CAWRRGLNTEAFF.

Note on this clone: A much larger clone sits a single nucleotide away, making a read error possible. The chain is built from TRBV30 and TRBJ1-1, with 7 bases lining up with TRBD1. The CDR3 is 12 amino acids. Losses at the gene ends were 4 bases for V and 1 base for J; bases not matched to a gene: 0. Per the germline V gene, CDR1 is GTSNPN and CDR2 is SVGIG (reference sequence). The CDR3 here is CAWNRGNTEAFF. The DNA for the CDR3 is TGTGCCTGGAACAGGGGGAACACTGAAGCTTTCTTT.

This chain connects TRBV7-3 to TRBJ1-1, with D possibly matching TRBD1 (5 bases). Germline CDR1 and CDR2: SGHTA and FQGTGA. V dropped 5 bases and J dropped 3 bases, with 16 bases sitting between them. CDR3 size: 15 residues. CDR3 in DNA: TGTGCCAGCAGCCCCGCGGGGGATCGGGACACTGAAGCTTTCTTT. The encoded protein is CASSPAGDRDTEAFF.

The V gene is TRBV25-1, the J gene TRBJ2-3; D is uncertain. CDR3 size: 14 residues. From germline, CDR1 is MGHDK and CDR2 SYGVNS. V was clipped by 8 bases and J by 1 base, with 13 bases between them. The CDR3 nucleotides are TGTGCCAGCCATAGATCTTCTGGCACAGATACGCAGTATTTT. The encoded protein is CASHRSSGTDTQYF.

This clone has more than one count but fewer than ten. The chain carries TRBV4-3 and TRBJ1-5; D gene uncertain. The CDR3 is 15 residues long. With 0 bases removed from V and 3 bases from J, the gap between germline ends came to 9 bases. In germline, CDR1 is LGHNA, CDR2 YSLEER. The CDR3 loop is CASSQEGASNQPQHF. The DNA for the CDR3 is TGCGCCAGCAGCCAAGAAGGAGCATCCAATCAGCCCCAGCATTTT.

The gene calls are TRBV4-1 and TRBJ1-1, with 9 bases that match TRBD1. The CDR3 runs 17 residues. CDR1 is MGHRA, CDR2 YSYEKL, per germline. The V and J ends lost 2 bases and 4 bases, in that order; junction bases with no gene match: 11. Here the CDR3 reads CASSQRGTGIDRTEAFF. CDR3 DNA: TGCGCCAGCAGCCAACGGGGGACAGGGATTGATCGCACTGAAGCTTTCTTT.

The chain has TRBV7-2 and TRBJ2-5; a weak D match, TRBD2 (6 bases). The CDR3 length is 15 residues. Germline values: CDR1 SGHTA, CDR2 FQGNSA. The ends were cut back, 1 base at V and 9 bases at J, with 18 bases in the middle. Here the CDR3 reads CASSLGGLAQGSQYF. CDR3 coding DNA: TGTGCCAGCAGCTTAGGTGGTCTAGCGCAAGGGTCCCAGTACTTC.

The CDR3 loop reads CASSLGGLAYEQYF. The CDR3 nucleotides are TGTGCCAGCAGCTTAGGAGGGCTTGCCTACGAGCAGTACTTC. The chain employs TRBV7-9 and TRBJ2-7, with D possibly matching TRBD2 (5 bases). The CDR3 is 14 amino acids. Germline assignment: CDR1 SEHNR and CDR2 FQNEAQ (reference sequence). V lost 1 base to trimming and J lost 2 bases, with 9 bases between them.

This clone was counted a single time. The chain employs TRBV7-3 and TRBJ2-3, with 8 nucleotides matching TRBD1. With V trimmed by 5 bases and J by 2 bases, 3 bases remained unmatched. Germline V gives CDR1 SGHTA, CDR2 FQGTGA. CDR3 size: 14 residues. The CDR3 sequence: CASSLGQVTDTQYF. For the CDR3, the DNA is TGTGCCAGCAGCCTGGGACAGGTCACAGATACGCAGTATTTT.

This clone was observed once. The chain joins TRBV3-1 (or the pseudogene TRBV3-2) to TRBJ2-3; D is possibly TRBD1 (5 bases). Germline V gives CDR1 LGHDT, CDR2 YNNKEL (reference sequence). Deletions cut 1 base from V and 3 bases from J, with 20 bases between. The CDR3 covers 18 residues. The CDR3 DNA reads as TGTGCCAGCAGCCAAGCTAAAAGTAGGGGCTTCGGGACAGATACGCAGTATTTT. Translated: CASSQAKSRGFGTDTQYF.

The chain couples TRBV10-3 to TRBJ1-2; possible D gene TRBD1, 6 bases. The CDR3 extends over 12 amino acids. Per germline, CDR1 ENHRY and CDR2 SYGVKD. Trimming cost V 5 bases and J 7 bases, with 11 bases left between them. CDR3 nucleotides: TGTGCCATCAGTACCGGGACACTTGGCTACACCTTC. Translation gives CAISTGTLGYTF.

This chain joins TRBV6-6 and TRBJ2-7, with 9 bases identical to TRBD1. The V segment lost 8 bases and the J segment 2 bases; nucleotides outside the gene matches: 7. The CDR3 runs 14 residues. Per germline, CDR1 MNHNY and CDR2 SVGAGI (reference sequence). CDR3 DNA sequence: TGTGCCAGCGGCCCGGGACAGGGTCCCTACGAGCAGTACTTC. Amino acids: CASGPGQGPYEQYF.

Of note for this clone: Within the sample, other DNA sequences also encode this same CDR3. The rearrangement uses TRBV5-1 and TRBJ1-2; 9 nucleotides align to TRBD1. The germline V gene has CDR1 SGHRS and CDR2 YFSETQ. V shed 0 bases and J 7 bases; nucleotides not matched to a gene: 1. The CDR3 covers 13 residues. The CDR3 is CASSLGTGVGYTF. CDR3 sequence (DNA): TGCGCCAGCAGCTTGGGGACAGGGGTTGGCTACACCTTC.

The chain is built from TRBV19 and TRBJ1-2; D is ambiguous. Germline CDR1 is LNHDA and CDR2 is SQIVND (reference sequence). Trimming took off 9 bases at V and 1 base at J, with 21 bases between the two ends. The CDR3 contains 16 residues. CDR3 sequence: CASQSIPQRRNYGYTF. The CDR3 DNA follows: TGTGCCAGCCAATCGATCCCCCAGCGCCGTAACTATGGCTACACCTTC.